This T cell receptor (beta chain) derives from a study of T cell changes during pregnancy in multiple sclerosis. Germline CDR1 is SNHLY and CDR2 is FYNNEI. The CDR3 totals 12 residues. V shed 4 bases and J shed 3 bases, with 5 bases lying between them. Profiled with immunoSEQ multiplex PCR; TCRdb holds only in-frame clones, not every one. The sample has 40,000 to 55,000 clones, roughly 90% seen once. The receptor comes from a female donor in good health, enrolled as a control in a pregnancy study. V gene TRBV2 combines with J gene TRBJ2-3; no clear D gene. The material was peripheral blood, obtained in the first trimester of pregnancy. The CDR3 loop reads CASSAGTDTQYF. DNA of the CDR3: TGTGCCAGCAGTGCGGGTACAGATACGCAGTATTTT. The full variable domain, with the rest looked up from reference TRBV2 and TRBJ2-3, is EPEVTQTPSHQVTQMGQEVILRCVPISNHLYFYWYRQILGQKVEFLVSFYNNEISEKSEIFDDQFSVERPDGSNFTLKIRSTKLEDSAMYFCASSAGTDTQYFGPGTRLTVL.